The T cell receptor beta chain described here comes from a study of human T cells and chemical hapten exposure. Study conclusions and caveats: No change in TCRs above 1 in 1000 frequency was produced by DPC sensitization.

Noted time point: healthy volunteer bleed at 6 weeks. Sequencing started from total RNA isolated from unfractionated whole blood. The library attached unique molecular identifiers to individual cDNA molecules. TCRdb used MiXCR to reprocess the RACE reads, holding one entry per CDR3 protein. The sample lists approximately 84,000 distinct CDR3 sequences; about 9% were seen once. This clonotype was counted a few times. The antigen is not known. Sequencing input: whole blood. The receptor's source is a male donor in good health. Some clones in this sample may be carry-over from other donors' samples.

CDR3 protein: CASVAGTDNEKLFF. CDR3 DNA sequence: TGTGCCAGCGTAGCAGGGACAGATAATGAAAAACTGTTTTTT. The genes are TRBV7-9 and TRBJ1-4; 7 nucleotides agree with TRBD1. The V segment lost 8 bases and the J segment 4 bases; nucleotides outside the gene matches: 7. The CDR3 spans 14 residues. Looked up from germline, CDR1 is SEHNR and CDR2 is FQNEAQ (reference sequence).